This T cell receptor beta chain comes out of a study of CD8+ T cells in alopecia areata. Study-level information: Administration of oral tofacitinib to treated patients was at 5 to 10 mg twice daily. Study results and limitations: Treatment with tofacitinib significantly lowered scalp clonality and reduced expanded CD8+ clones among the top 100. In scalp and blood, many expanded lesional clones persisted during tofacitinib. With just one nonresponder, it is still uncertain whether baseline CD8+ expansion relates to response.

RNA extraction was followed by reverse transcription into cDNA, which acted as the sequencing template. Using immunoSEQ multiplex PCR, the repertoire was profiled, and TCRdb retains in-frame clones only, with some absent. The sample gives 10,000 to 15,000 clones, 68% of which show up once; roughly 7% is in the top ten. This clone came up once. Its antigen remains unidentified. Treatment given: oral pan-JAK inhibitor, 5-10 mg twice daily. Both peripheral blood and punch biopsies of lesional scalp skin were obtained from patients who had alopecia areata. With 4 bases clipped from V and 5 bases from J, the junction kept 6 bases outside the gene matches. CDR3 size: 14 residues. The V gene's germline CDR1 is LGHNA and CDR2 YNFKEQ.

The sequence derives from a human donor with alopecia areata. The sequenced sample was skin, obtained at week 4, from a patient treated with tofacitinib. The chain links TRBV4-2 to TRBJ2-7; 9 bases fit TRBD1. The CDR3 nucleotides read TGTGCCAGCAGCCGAGACAGGGGGAGGGACGAGCAGTACTTC. Translated: CASSRDRGRDEQYF.